The TCR beta chain under discussion was sequenced for a study of CD8+CD57+ T cells in acquired aplastic anemia. At the level of the study: Sorted CD4+ and CD8+ cells yielded DNA averaging around 3.2 ug.

Genomic DNA served as template for TCR beta VDJ and CDR3 profiling. TCRdb reprocessed the reads via MiXCR and lists one record per CDR3 protein. The repertoire holds 150,000 to 200,000 distinct CDR3 sequences, with around 60% as singletons. This clonotype was seen more than once but under ten times. CDR3 length: 11 residues. V was clipped by 6 bases and J by 4 bases, with 6 bases between them. CDR1 and CDR2 (germline): MNHEY, SVGAGI. Material: sorted CD4+, CD8+, or CD8+CD57+ T cells (not recorded which) from PBMCs. V gene TRBV6-5 combines with J gene TRBJ1-1; no reliable D call. This TCR derives from a human donor in good health. CDR3 loop: CASRKSTEAFF. The DNA of the CDR3 is TGTGCCAGCAGGAAGAGCACTGAAGCTTTCTTT.